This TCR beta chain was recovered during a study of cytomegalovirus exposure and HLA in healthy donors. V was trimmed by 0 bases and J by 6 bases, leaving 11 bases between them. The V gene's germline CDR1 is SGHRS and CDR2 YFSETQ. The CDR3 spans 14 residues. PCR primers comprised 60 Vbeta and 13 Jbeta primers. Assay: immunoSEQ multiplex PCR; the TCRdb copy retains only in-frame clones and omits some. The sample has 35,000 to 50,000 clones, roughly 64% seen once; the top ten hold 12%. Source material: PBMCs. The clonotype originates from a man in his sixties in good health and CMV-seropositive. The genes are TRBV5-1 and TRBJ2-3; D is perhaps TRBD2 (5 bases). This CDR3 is CASSLGGIRDTQYF. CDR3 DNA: TGCGCCAGCAGCTTGGGAGGGATTCGGGATACGCAGTATTTT. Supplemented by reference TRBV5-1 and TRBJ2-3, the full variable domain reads KAGVTQTPRYLIKTRGQQVTLSCSPISGHRSVSWYQQTPGQGLQFLFEYFSETQRNKGNFPGRFSGRQFSNSRSEMNVSTLELGDSALYLCASSLGGIRDTQYFGPGTRLTVL.